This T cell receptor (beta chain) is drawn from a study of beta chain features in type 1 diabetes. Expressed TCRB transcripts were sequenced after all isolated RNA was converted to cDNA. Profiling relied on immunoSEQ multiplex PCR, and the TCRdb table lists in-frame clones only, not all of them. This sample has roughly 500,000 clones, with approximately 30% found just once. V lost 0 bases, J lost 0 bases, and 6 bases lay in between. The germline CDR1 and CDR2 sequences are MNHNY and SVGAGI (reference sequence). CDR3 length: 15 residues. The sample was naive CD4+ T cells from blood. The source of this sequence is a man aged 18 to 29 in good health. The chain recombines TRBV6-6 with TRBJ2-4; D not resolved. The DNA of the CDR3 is TGTGCCAGCAGTTACTCTCTTCTAGCCAAAAACATTCAGTACTTC. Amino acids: CASSYSLLAKNIQYF.